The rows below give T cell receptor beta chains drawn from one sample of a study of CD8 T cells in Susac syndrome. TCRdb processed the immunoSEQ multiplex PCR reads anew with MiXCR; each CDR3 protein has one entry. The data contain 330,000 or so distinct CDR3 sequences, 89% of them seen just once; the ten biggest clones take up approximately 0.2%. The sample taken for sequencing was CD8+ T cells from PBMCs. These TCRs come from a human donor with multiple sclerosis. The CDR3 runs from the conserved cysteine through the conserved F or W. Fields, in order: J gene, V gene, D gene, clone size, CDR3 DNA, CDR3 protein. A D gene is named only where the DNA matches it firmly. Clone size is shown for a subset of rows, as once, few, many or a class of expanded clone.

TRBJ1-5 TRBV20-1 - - TGCAGTGCCCCGGGGGCAGATAGCAATCAGCCCCAGCATTTT CSAPGADSNQPQHF
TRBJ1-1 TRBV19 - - TGTGCCAGTAGTATCCCCGACGACGCGGTAGGGGGAAACACTGAAGCTTTCTTT CASSIPDDAVGGNTEAFF
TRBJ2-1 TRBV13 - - TGTGCCAGCAGCTTAGGTGGAGGATTCTCCTACAATGAGCAGTTCTTC CASSLGGGFSYNEQFF
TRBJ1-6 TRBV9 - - TGTGCCAGCAGCGCCAATGACAGGCAAAGCTCCTATAATTCACCCCTCCACTTT CASSANDRQSSYNSPLHF
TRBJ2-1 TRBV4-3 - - TGCGCCAGCAGCCAATGGTCGGACAATGAGCAGTTCTTC CASSQWSDNEQFF
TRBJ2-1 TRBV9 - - TGTGCCAGCAGCCCCCGACAAACCCATGAGCAGTTCTTC CASSPRQTHEQFF
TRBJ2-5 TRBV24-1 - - TGTGCCACCAGTGATCCAACTAGGGCTAAGGAGACCCAGTACTTC CATSDPTRAKETQYF
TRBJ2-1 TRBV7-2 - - TGTGCCAGCAGCCGAACGGGATCTCCGAATGAGCAGTTCTTC CASSRTGSPNEQFF
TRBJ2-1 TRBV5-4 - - TGTGCCAGCAGCTCGGTTGGTAGCGGTCATGCGGACAATGAGCAGTTCTTC CASSSVGSGHADNEQFF
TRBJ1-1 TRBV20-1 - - TGCAGTGCTAGAGATAGCGCCCCGTACACTGAAGCTTTCTTT CSARDSAPYTEAFF
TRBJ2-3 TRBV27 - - TGTGCCAGCAGTCTAACCGGGGTATCCGCTAGCACAGATACGCAGTATTTT CASSLTGVSASTDTQYF
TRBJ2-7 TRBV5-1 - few TGCGCCAGCAGCTCCGGGAGGGGGCTGGACGAGCAGTACTTC CASSSGRGLDEQYF
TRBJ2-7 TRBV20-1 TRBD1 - TGCAGTGCTAGAGGGACGGGACAGGGGCTTTTTGGCTCCTACGAGCAGTACTTC CSARGTGQGLFGSYEQYF
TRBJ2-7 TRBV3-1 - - TGTGCCAGCAGCCAATTTGTCACAAACTACGAGCAGTACTTC CASSQFVTNYEQYF
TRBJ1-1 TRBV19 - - TGTGCCAGTAGTACCCCGGGACAAACCCCTGAAGCTTTCTTT CASSTPGQTPEAFF
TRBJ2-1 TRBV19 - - TGTGCCAGTAGTATTGGAACTCTAGGCCACAATGAGCAGTTCTTC CASSIGTLGHNEQFF
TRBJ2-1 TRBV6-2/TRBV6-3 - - TGTGCCAGCAGTTACGGCGGGAACTCCTACAATGAGCAGTTCTTC CASSYGGNSYNEQFF
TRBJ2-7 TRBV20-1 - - TGCAGTGCTAGAGCTGTTGGCAGGGCGAACTACGAGCAGTACTTC CSARAVGRANYEQYF
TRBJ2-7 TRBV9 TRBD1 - TGTGCCAGCAGCGCAGGAACAGGGGGCACCTACGAGCAGTACTTC CASSAGTGGTYEQYF
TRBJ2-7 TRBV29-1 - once TGCAGCGTTGAAGACGGACGAGGGAACTCCGTCGGCTACGAGCAGTACTTC CSVEDGRGNSVGYEQYF
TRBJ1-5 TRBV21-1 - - TGTGCCAGCCCCAATCAGCCCCAGCATTTT CASPNQPQHF
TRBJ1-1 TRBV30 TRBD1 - TGTGCCTGGAGTCCCGGACAGGGTCGGGCTGAAGCTTTCTTT CAWSPGQGRAEAFF
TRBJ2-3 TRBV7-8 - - TGTGCCAGCAGCTCGAAACTAGTGGGTAGCACAGATACGCAGTATTTT CASSSKLVGSTDTQYF
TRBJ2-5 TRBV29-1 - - TGCAGCGTTGATCCGGCGGTGGGGGCCCAAGAGACCCAGTACTTC CSVDPAVGAQETQYF
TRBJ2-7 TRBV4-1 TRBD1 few TGCGCCAGCAGCCAGGGACAGGGGTGGAACGAGCAGTACTTC CASSQGQGWNEQYF
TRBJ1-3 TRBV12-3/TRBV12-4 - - TGTGCCAGCATCGAATCCGGTTTCTCTGGAAACACCATATATTTT CASIESGFSGNTIYF
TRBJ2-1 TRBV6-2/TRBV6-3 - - TGTGCCAGCAGTTACGGTCACTGGGACAATGAGCAGTTCTTC CASSYGHWDNEQFF
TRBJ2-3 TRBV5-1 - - TGCGCCAGCAGCTGGGGGACCCGAGGAGATACGCAGTATTTT CASSWGTRGDTQYF